This is a list of T cell receptor beta chains from one sample in a study of blood T cells in healthy people across ages. TCRdb re-called the 5' RACE reads with MiXCR, one entry per CDR3 protein. The top ten hold approximately 8.7% of the sample, which has approximately 580,000 distinct CDR3 sequences, around 24% seen once. The same data also went into a second study, on T cells of mothers and their children.

Sequencing was done on a sample of blood. These receptors came from a boy between 10 and 17 years old in good health. Both conserved end residues are trimmed from each CDR3.

v_call cdr3_aa
TRBV5-1 ASSLADGGPRGYT
TRBV4-3 ASSLQIPGPLYGYT
TRBV7-2 ASSWDSQETQY
TRBV30 AWSGSRNTVY
TRBV5-1 ASSLGLAGDKNIQY
TRBV20-1 SAFGLAGDDTDTQY
TRBV27 ASSLLGLAGNTGELF
TRBV5-1 ASSVNRGIYEQY
TRBV5-1 ASSLSGAKETQY
TRBV10-3 AITPGTSGKEEQY
TRBV20-1 SASGGKETQY
TRBV6-5 ASSSRNQETQY
TRBV12-3/TRBV12-4 ASRFILAGWLY
TRBV29-1 SDVLAGRDTQY
TRBV28 ASSLDRAELF
TRBV13 ASSFPGGTTVYNEQF
TRBV6-5 ASSPGDRGNQPQH
TRBV27 ASSQGQGAGNTIY
TRBV4-3 ASSPEGPGNEQF
TRBV29-1 SVAGPNNEQF
TRBV4-3 ASSPDQRSGNLYGYT
TRBV3-1 ASSQEWDLSYNEQF
TRBV12-3/TRBV12-4 ASSPTGVGTEAF
TRBV24-1 ATSPTGGHVYEQY
TRBV15 ATSRDWSYEQY
TRBV7-9 ASSQTDRLEAF
TRBV9 ASSVGITGRTAEYFNYGYT
TRBV7-2 ASSLGRTDYGYT
TRBV4-3 ASSQEASGGQRETQY
TRBV20-1 SSTPGGSANNEQF
TRBV20-1 SARVGGAGSPLH
TRBV7-9 ASSLGQVNMNTEAF
TRBV12-3/TRBV12-4 ASITTGGDTQY
TRBV12-3/TRBV12-4 ASSPIGSAITDTQY
TRBV11-2 ASSRFRLAGGPEDEQF
TRBV10-3 AISGQANTEAF
TRBV29-1 SVDLLKTQY
TRBV6-4 ASSSYNNEQF
TRBV29-1 SVEGAMGWDTDTQY
TRBV4-3 ASSQDQGSYEQY
TRBV7-2 ASSLHTSASLETQY
TRBV21-1 ASNPSRMDRDQNTGELF
TRBV2 ASSDGSGLTDTQY
TRBV7-2 ASSHTGAQEKLV
TRBV27 ASSKQTGPAYEQY
TRBV29-1 SVEDGVTSGYNEQF
TRBV24-1 ATSDSSEGETQY
TRBV7-3 ASSQTGEGTQY
TRBV3-1 ASRDDYEQY
TRBV28 ASSLASSGRYEQF